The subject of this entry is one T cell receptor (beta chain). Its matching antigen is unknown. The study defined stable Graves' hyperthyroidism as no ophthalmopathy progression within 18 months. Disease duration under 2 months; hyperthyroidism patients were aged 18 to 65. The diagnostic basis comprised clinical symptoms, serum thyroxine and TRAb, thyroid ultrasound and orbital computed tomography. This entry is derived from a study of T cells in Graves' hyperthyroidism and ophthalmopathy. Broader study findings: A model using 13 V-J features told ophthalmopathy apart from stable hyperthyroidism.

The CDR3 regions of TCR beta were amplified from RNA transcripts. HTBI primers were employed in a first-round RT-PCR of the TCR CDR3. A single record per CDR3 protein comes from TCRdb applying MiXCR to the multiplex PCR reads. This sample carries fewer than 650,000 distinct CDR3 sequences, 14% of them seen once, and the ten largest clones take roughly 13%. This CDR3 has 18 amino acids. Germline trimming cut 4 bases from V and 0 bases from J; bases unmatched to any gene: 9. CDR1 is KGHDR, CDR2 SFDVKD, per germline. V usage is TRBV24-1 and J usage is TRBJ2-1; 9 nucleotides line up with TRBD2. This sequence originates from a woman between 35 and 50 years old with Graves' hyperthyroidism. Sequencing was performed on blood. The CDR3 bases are TGTGCCACCAGTGAGAGGACTAGCGCGGCGAGCTCCTACAATGAGCAGTTCTTC. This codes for CATSERTSAASSYNEQFF.